This T cell receptor (beta chain) was profiled in a study of cytomegalovirus exposure and HLA in healthy donors. Both 60 Vbeta primers and 13 Jbeta primers went into the PCR. TCRdb's table, derived via immunoSEQ multiplex PCR, lists solely in-frame clones and lacks some. The data show over 250,000 clones, 65% to 85% seen once. From germline, CDR1 is LNHNV and CDR2 YYDKDF (reference sequence). V shed 8 bases and J 5 bases; nucleotides not matched to a gene: 11. CDR3 size: 14 residues. The sample taken for sequencing was PBMCs. This chain connects TRBV15 to TRBJ2-5, with 7 bases identical to TRBD2. The sequence came from a female donor in good health and CMV-seronegative. CDR3 coding DNA: TGTGCCACCTCACCGGGCGGGAGCCGGGAGACCCAGTACTTC. Translating it yields CATSPGGSRETQYF.